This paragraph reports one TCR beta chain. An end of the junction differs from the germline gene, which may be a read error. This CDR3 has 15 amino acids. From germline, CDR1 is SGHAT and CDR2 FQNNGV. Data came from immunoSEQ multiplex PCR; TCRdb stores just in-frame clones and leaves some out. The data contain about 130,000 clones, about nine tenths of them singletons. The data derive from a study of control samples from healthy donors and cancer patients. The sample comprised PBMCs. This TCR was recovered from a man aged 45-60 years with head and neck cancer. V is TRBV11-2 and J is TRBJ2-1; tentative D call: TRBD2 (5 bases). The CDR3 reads CVSSPTRSSYNEQFF. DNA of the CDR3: TGTGTCAGCAGCCCTACTAGGAGCTCCTACAATGAGCAGTTCTTC.